The entry below gives a single TCR beta chain sequence along with its context. This PCR relied on a set of 60 Vbeta primers and 13 Jbeta primers. Repertoires were generated with immunoSEQ multiplex PCR, while TCRdb's copy carries only in-frame clones and drops some. The sample yields under 150,000 clones, around 70% seen once. The data originate from a study of cytomegalovirus exposure and HLA in healthy donors. V lost 8 bases, J lost 7 bases, and 15 bases lay in between. Germline V gene sequence: CDR1 GTSNPN, CDR2 SVGIG (reference sequence). The CDR3 covers 13 residues. The clonotype was recovered from a human donor in good health. Sequencing was done on a sample of PBMCs. J is TRBJ1-6 and V is TRBV30; D is possibly TRBD1 (6 bases). CDR3 bases: TGTGCCAGGTCCGGGACATACAATTCACCCCTCCACTTT. Amino acid sequence: CARSGTYNSPLHF.